This T cell receptor (beta chain) was found in a study of blood T cells in healthy people across ages. Study-wide points: One million T cells yielded diversity estimates that were considered underestimates. Long-lived donors had more naive CD4+ cells and higher diversity than aged donors. PBMCs were not sorted, which prevented a conclusive comparison of naive versus antigen-experienced cells.

Notes on this clonotype: The target antigen is unknown.

Using a J-beta primer mix together with a sample-barcoded 5' primer, a second PCR was run for about 6 to 12 cycles. The template-switch adaptor was a 5' adaptor with 12 random nucleotides. It tagged each cDNA molecule. TCRdb ran MiXCR on the 5' RACE reads and lists one entry per CDR3 protein. The table shows about 970,000 distinct CDR3 sequences, with 51% occurring only once. The CDR3 length is 16 residues. Trimming cost V 0 bases and J 2 bases; bases outside gene matches: 7. Germline lookup yields CDR1 SGHRS and CDR2 YFSETQ. The rearrangement uses TRBV5-1 and TRBJ1-2; 7 nucleotides align to TRBD1. This sequence originates from a woman aged 55-75 years in good health. Sequences were obtained from blood. In DNA, the CDR3 is TGCGCCAGCAGCTTGGAGGGGACAGATTTGAACTATGGCTACACCTTC. Translating it yields CASSLEGTDLNYGYTF.